The rows below give T cell receptor beta chains drawn from one sample of a study of blood T cell repertoires in COVID-19. Some clones are missing from TCRdb's copy, which holds only in-frame ones; the method was immunoSEQ multiplex PCR. The sample has about 250,000 clones; around nine tenths are singletons. What was sequenced was PBMCs or T cells enriched from blood (not recorded which). The source of these receptors is a middle-aged woman who had been exposed to COVID-19. CDR3s include the opening cysteine and the closing phenylalanine or tryptophan. Fields, in order: V gene, clone size, D gene, J gene, CDR3 protein, CDR3 DNA. The D gene is left open where the match is weak. Part of the rows lack a size; the others show once, few, many or a class for expanded clones.

v_gene: TRBV28; abundance: NA; d_gene: TRBD1; j_gene: TRBJ1-1; CDR3aa: CASSEQGAWTEAFF; CDR3nt: TGTGCCAGCAGCGAACAGGGGGCTTGGACTGAAGCTTTCTTT
v_gene: TRBV2; abundance: NA; d_gene: NA; j_gene: TRBJ1-6; CDR3aa: CASSEGRGNSPLHF; CDR3nt: TGTGCCAGCAGTGAAGGCCGGGGGAATTCACCCCTCCACTTT
v_gene: TRBV12-3/TRBV12-4; abundance: NA; d_gene: NA; j_gene: TRBJ1-1; CDR3aa: CASSSYRGTEAFF; CDR3nt: TGTGCCAGCAGTTCGTATCGGGGAACTGAAGCTTTCTTT
v_gene: TRBV6-6; abundance: NA; d_gene: TRBD1; j_gene: TRBJ1-5; CDR3aa: CAGGQVGNQPQHF; CDR3nt: TGTGCCGGAGGACAGGTAGGAAATCAGCCCCAGCATTTT
v_gene: TRBV24-1; abundance: NA; d_gene: NA; j_gene: TRBJ1-2; CDR3aa: CATSDPVRGYGYTF; CDR3nt: TGTGCCACCAGTGACCCCGTACGGGGCTATGGCTACACCTTC
v_gene: TRBV5-1; abundance: NA; d_gene: TRBD1; j_gene: TRBJ1-2; CDR3aa: CASSWAGTDALNYGYTF; CDR3nt: TGTGCCAGCAGCTGGGCCGGGACAGACGCGCTTAACTATGGCTACACCTTC
v_gene: TRBV3-1/TRBV3-2; abundance: NA; d_gene: NA; j_gene: TRBJ1-1; CDR3aa: CASSPLRREIRNGRAFF; CDR3nt: TGTGCCAGCAGCCCTCTCCGCAGGGAAATCAGAAATGGTAGAGCTTTCTTT
v_gene: TRBV7-2; abundance: NA; d_gene: NA; j_gene: TRBJ1-1; CDR3aa: CASSLAGMNTEAFF; CDR3nt: TGTGCCAGCAGCTTAGCCGGGATGAACACTGAAGCTTTCTTT
v_gene: TRBV13; abundance: NA; d_gene: NA; j_gene: TRBJ2-7; CDR3aa: CASSLEVAGYEQYF; CDR3nt: TGTGCCAGCAGCTTAGAGGTAGCAGGGTACGAGCAGTACTTC
v_gene: TRBV30; abundance: once; d_gene: NA; j_gene: TRBJ1-4; CDR3aa: CAWSVRGVGEKLFF; CDR3nt: TGTGCCTGGAGTGTACGCGGGGTAGGGGAAAAACTGTTTTTT
v_gene: TRBV10-1; abundance: NA; d_gene: TRBD1; j_gene: TRBJ1-1; CDR3aa: CASSDSSDRGGTEAFF; CDR3nt: TGCGCCAGCAGTGACTCCTCGGACAGGGGGGGCACTGAAGCTTTCTTT
v_gene: TRBV27; abundance: NA; d_gene: NA; j_gene: TRBJ1-4; CDR3aa: CASSPGFGATNEKLFF; CDR3nt: TGTGCCAGCAGCCCGGGTTTTGGTGCAACTAATGAAAAACTGTTTTTT
v_gene: TRBV9; abundance: NA; d_gene: TRBD2; j_gene: TRBJ2-1; CDR3aa: CASSERGPYNEQFF; CDR3nt: TGTGCCAGCAGCGAGCGGGGACCTTACAATGAGCAGTTCTTC
v_gene: TRBV5-1; abundance: NA; d_gene: TRBD2; j_gene: TRBJ2-3; CDR3aa: CASSLELASWADTQYF; CDR3nt: TGCGCCAGCAGCTTGGAACTAGCGAGTTGGGCAGATACGCAGTATTTT
v_gene: TRBV28; abundance: NA; d_gene: NA; j_gene: TRBJ2-3; CDR3aa: CASSLPGQGGVSTDTQYF; CDR3nt: TGTGCCAGCAGTTTGCCGGGTCAGGGTGGAGTTAGCACAGATACGCAGTATTTT
v_gene: TRBV7-3; abundance: NA; d_gene: NA; j_gene: TRBJ2-2; CDR3aa: CASSSGHTGELFF; CDR3nt: TGTGCCAGCAGCTCAGGCCATACCGGGGAGCTGTTTTTT
v_gene: TRBV2; abundance: NA; d_gene: NA; j_gene: TRBJ1-5; CDR3aa: CASTEGMGGFQPQHF; CDR3nt: TGTGCCAGCACCGAAGGGATGGGGGGTTTTCAGCCCCAGCATTTT
v_gene: TRBV5-4; abundance: NA; d_gene: TRBD1; j_gene: TRBJ1-6; CDR3aa: CASSFTGVDSPLHF; CDR3nt: TGTGCCAGCAGCTTTACAGGGGTTGATTCACCCCTCCACTTT
v_gene: TRBV7-2; abundance: NA; d_gene: TRBD1; j_gene: TRBJ2-1; CDR3aa: CASSSIPGQGNNEQFF; CDR3nt: TGTGCCAGCAGCTCAATCCCGGGACAGGGAAACAATGAGCAGTTCTTC
v_gene: TRBV19; abundance: NA; d_gene: NA; j_gene: TRBJ1-2; CDR3aa: CASSIEETGIYGYTF; CDR3nt: TGTGCCAGTAGTATAGAGGAAACGGGTATCTATGGCTACACCTTC
v_gene: TRBV27; abundance: NA; d_gene: NA; j_gene: TRBJ1-5; CDR3aa: CASSLRTGFGNQPQHF; CDR3nt: TGTGCCAGCAGTTTACGCACAGGGTTCGGCAATCAGCCCCAGCATTTT
v_gene: TRBV19; abundance: NA; d_gene: TRBD1; j_gene: TRBJ1-5; CDR3aa: CASSQTGGSNQPQHF; CDR3nt: TGTGCCAGTTCACAGACAGGGGGATCGAATCAGCCCCAGCATTTT
v_gene: TRBV4-3; abundance: NA; d_gene: NA; j_gene: TRBJ1-1; CDR3aa: CASSQGGGGATEAFF; CDR3nt: TGCGCCAGCAGCCAAGGGGGCGGGGGGGCAACTGAAGCTTTCTTT
v_gene: TRBV5-1; abundance: NA; d_gene: NA; j_gene: TRBJ2-4; CDR3aa: CASSMDGWAKNIQYF; CDR3nt: TGTGCCAGCAGCATGGACGGGTGGGCCAAAAACATTCAGTACTTC
v_gene: TRBV5-5; abundance: NA; d_gene: TRBD1; j_gene: TRBJ2-1; CDR3aa: CASSTATGRNEQFF; CDR3nt: TGTGCCAGCAGCACGGCGACAGGGCGGAATGAGCAGTTCTTC
v_gene: TRBV7-9; abundance: NA; d_gene: NA; j_gene: TRBJ1-1; CDR3aa: CASSLTGSNTEAFF; CDR3nt: TGTGCCAGCAGCTTAACAGGATCGAACACTGAAGCTTTCTTT
v_gene: TRBV4-2; abundance: NA; d_gene: NA; j_gene: TRBJ2-7; CDR3aa: CASSQDTTGFYEQYF; CDR3nt: TGTGCCAGCAGCCAAGATACGACGGGATTCTACGAGCAGTACTTC
v_gene: TRBV7-9; abundance: NA; d_gene: NA; j_gene: TRBJ1-2; CDR3aa: CASSLETPQGYGYTF; CDR3nt: TGTGCCAGCAGCTTAGAGACACCCCAGGGCTATGGCTACACCTTC
v_gene: TRBV28; abundance: NA; d_gene: NA; j_gene: TRBJ1-5; CDR3aa: CASRRITQPQHF; CDR3nt: TGTGCCAGCAGGCGGATCACTCAGCCCCAGCATTTT
v_gene: TRBV4-3; abundance: NA; d_gene: TRBD2; j_gene: TRBJ2-1; CDR3aa: CASSQGLAGGIEQFF; CDR3nt: TGCGCCAGCAGCCAAGGACTAGCGGGAGGTATTGAGCAGTTCTTC
v_gene: TRBV19; abundance: once; d_gene: TRBD1; j_gene: TRBJ1-1; CDR3aa: CASRTGAQTYTEAFF; CDR3nt: TGTGCCAGCCGGACAGGGGCACAAACTTACACTGAAGCTTTCTTT
v_gene: TRBV18; abundance: NA; d_gene: TRBD2; j_gene: TRBJ2-3; CDR3aa: CASSEILAGLAVTDTQYF; CDR3nt: TGTGCCAGCTCAGAAATTCTAGCGGGCCTTGCAGTCACAGATACGCAGTATTTT
v_gene: TRBV3-1/TRBV3-2; abundance: NA; d_gene: TRBD2; j_gene: TRBJ2-1; CDR3aa: CASSQDLGEGYNEQFF; CDR3nt: TGTGCCAGCAGCCAAGATTTAGGGGAGGGGTACAATGAGCAGTTCTTC
v_gene: TRBV30; abundance: NA; d_gene: NA; j_gene: TRBJ1-1; CDR3aa: CAWSRRQPEAFF; CDR3nt: TGTGCCTGGAGTCGGCGACAACCTGAAGCTTTCTTT
v_gene: TRBV11-2; abundance: few; d_gene: TRBD1; j_gene: TRBJ1-2; CDR3aa: CASSSPRDSSNYGYTF; CDR3nt: TGTGCCAGCAGCTCCCCCCGGGACAGCTCTAACTATGGCTACACCTTC
v_gene: TRBV4-1; abundance: NA; d_gene: NA; j_gene: TRBJ2-3; CDR3aa: CASSQAPGLGSDTQYF; CDR3nt: TGCGCCAGCAGCCAGGCACCGGGACTCGGGTCGGATACGCAGTATTTT